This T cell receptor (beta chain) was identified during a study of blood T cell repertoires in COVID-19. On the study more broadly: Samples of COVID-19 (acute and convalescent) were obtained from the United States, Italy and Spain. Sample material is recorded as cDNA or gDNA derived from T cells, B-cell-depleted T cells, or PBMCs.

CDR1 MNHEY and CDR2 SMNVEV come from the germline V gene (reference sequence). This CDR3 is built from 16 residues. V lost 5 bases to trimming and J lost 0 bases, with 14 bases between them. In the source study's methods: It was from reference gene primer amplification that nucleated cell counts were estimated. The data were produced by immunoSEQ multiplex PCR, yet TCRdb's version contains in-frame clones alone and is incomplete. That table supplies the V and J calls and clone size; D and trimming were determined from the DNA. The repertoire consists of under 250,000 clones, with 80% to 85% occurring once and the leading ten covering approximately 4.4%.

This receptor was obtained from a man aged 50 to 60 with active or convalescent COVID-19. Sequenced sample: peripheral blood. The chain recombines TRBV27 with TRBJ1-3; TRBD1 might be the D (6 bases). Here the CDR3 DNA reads TGTGCCAGCAGTCCGGCGACAGGAGTCTCTGGAAACACCATATATTTT. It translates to CASSPATGVSGNTIYF.